A selection of T cell receptor beta chains follows, all from one sample in a study of shared clonotypes between healthy human individuals. Assay: immunoSEQ multiplex PCR; the TCRdb copy retains only in-frame clones and omits some. The sample records around 2,000,000 clones, 85% to 95% being singletons. Sequencing was performed on naive CD8+ T cells from PBMCs. The receptors here all came from a man aged 18 to 30 in good health. Some clones in this sample may be carry-over from other donors' samples. The CDR3 runs from the conserved cysteine through the conserved F or W. D genes are given only for firm matches. Size values are once, few and many counts, or a class for expanded clones, and some rows have none.

>TRBD2|TRBJ2-7|TRBV6-1|NA
CASSELAGSAYEQYF
TGTGCCAGCAGTGAACTAGCGGGAAGTGCCTACGAGCAGTACTTC
>NA|TRBJ1-5|TRBV6-5|NA
CASSPSSNQPQHF
TGTGCCAGCAGTCCCTCCAGCAATCAGCCCCAGCATTTT
>NA|TRBJ2-5|TRBV27|NA
CASSLRPRAGETQYF
TGTGCCAGCAGTCTCAGACCCAGAGCGGGAGAGACCCAGTACTTC
>NA|TRBJ1-2|TRBV6-5|NA
CASSYSAGNYGYTF
TGTGCCAGCAGTTACTCGGCCGGGAACTATGGCTACACCTTC
>TRBD2|TRBJ2-3|TRBV9|NA
CASSVEVGRAGDTQYF
TGTGCCAGCAGCGTAGAGGTCGGGAGGGCGGGAGATACGCAGTATTTT
>TRBD2|TRBJ2-7|TRBV5-1|NA
CASSLRASGSWEQYF
TGCGCCAGCAGCTTGAGGGCTAGCGGGTCCTGGGAGCAGTACTTC
>TRBD2|TRBJ2-7|TRBV9|NA
CASSAGPGREYEQYF
TGTGCCAGCAGCGCCGGACCCGGGCGGGAGTACGAGCAGTACTTC
>TRBD2|TRBJ2-7|TRBV11-2|NA
CASSGLAGNEQYF
TGTGCCAGCAGCGGACTAGCGGGAAACGAGCAGTACTTC
>TRBD2|TRBJ2-7|TRBV27|NA
CASSLLAGSYEQYF
TGTGCCAGCAGTTTGCTAGCGGGCTCCTACGAGCAGTACTTC
>TRBD1|TRBJ2-2|TRBV19|NA
CAIRTGNTGELFF
TGTGCCATTAGGACAGGGAACACCGGGGAGCTGTTTTTT
>NA|TRBJ2-2|TRBV7-3|NA
CASSPFGANTGELFF
TGTGCCAGCAGCCCGTTTGGGGCGAACACCGGGGAGCTGTTTTTT
>NA|TRBJ2-1|TRBV6-5|NA
CASTSGGGWGAQQFF
TGTGCCAGCACCTCCGGTGGGGGTTGGGGCGCCCAGCAGTTCTTC
>TRBD2|TRBJ2-3|TRBV9|NA
CASSVGPGLAGERYF
TGTGCCAGCAGCGTAGGTCCGGGACTAGCGGGAGAAAGGTATTTT
>NA|TRBJ2-5|TRBV29-1|NA
CSVERGGWGTQYF
TGCAGCGTTGAAAGGGGCGGATGGGGGACCCAGTACTTC
>NA|TRBJ2-7|TRBV19|NA
CASSARDGSYEQYF
TGTGCCAGTAGTGCGAGGGACGGTTCCTACGAGCAGTACTTC
>TRBD1|TRBJ2-3|TRBV9|NA
CASSAPVTGTESTDTQYF
TGTGCCAGCAGCGCGCCCGTCACCGGGACAGAGAGCACAGATACGCAGTATTTT
>TRBD2|TRBJ2-7|TRBV7-2|NA
CASRLADSYEQYF
TGTGCCAGCAGACTAGCGGATTCCTACGAGCAGTACTTC
>NA|TRBJ2-7|TRBV5-5|once
CASSSSAYEQYF
TGTGCCAGCAGCTCCTCAGCCTACGAGCAGTACTTC
>NA|TRBJ2-3|TRBV19|once
CASSALYSSDHTQYF
TGTGCCAGTAGTGCACTCTATTCTAGCGACCATACGCAGTATTTT
>NA|TRBJ1-3|TRBV7-9|once
CASSPPGAQGGNTIYF
TGTGCCAGCAGCCCCCCAGGGGCACAGGGAGGAAACACCATATATTTT
>NA|TRBJ1-5|TRBV10-2|once
CASSESYQPQHF
TGCGCCAGCAGTGAATCCTATCAGCCCCAGCATTTT
>TRBD2|TRBJ2-7|TRBV7-9|NA
CASSSPGGPEEQYF
TGTGCCAGCAGCTCACCGGGAGGGCCTGAAGAGCAGTACTTC
>TRBD1|TRBJ1-1|TRBV9|NA
CASSVAKDRGTEAFF
TGTGCCAGCAGCGTAGCTAAGGACAGGGGCACTGAAGCTTTCTTT
>NA|TRBJ2-7|TRBV2|NA
CASVIGAAASYEQYF
TGTGCCAGCGTTATAGGGGCCGCCGCCTCCTACGAGCAGTACTTC
>NA|TRBJ2-4|TRBV5-5|NA
CASSLGDIQYF
TGTGCCAGCAGCTTGGGCGACATTCAGTACTTC
>TRBD2|TRBJ2-7|TRBV9|NA
CASSVAAGVSYEQYF
TGTGCCAGCAGCGTAGCGGCGGGAGTCTCCTACGAGCAGTACTTC
>TRBD2|TRBJ2-7|TRBV7-8|NA
CASSLEPSGRPESYEQYF
TGTGCCAGCAGCTTAGAGCCTAGCGGGAGGCCCGAGTCCTACGAGCAGTACTTC
>NA|TRBJ1-1|TRBV21-1|NA
CASSKVFGPEAFF
TGTGCCAGCAGCAAAGTGTTTGGGCCTGAAGCTTTCTTT
>TRBD1|TRBJ2-1|TRBV5-4|NA
CASSLVDRGPYNEQFF
TGTGCCAGCAGCTTGGTCGACAGGGGGCCCTACAATGAGCAGTTCTTC
>NA|TRBJ2-1|TRBV7-9|NA
CASSGEASYNEQFF
TGTGCCAGCAGTGGCGAAGCTTCCTACAATGAGCAGTTCTTC
>NA|TRBJ2-1|TRBV7-9|NA
CATEGGSDYYNEQFF
TGTGCCACCGAGGGCGGATCTGACTACTACAATGAGCAGTTCTTC
>TRBD1|TRBJ2-7|TRBV27|NA
CASRRQGDVYEQYF
TGTGCCAGCAGACGACAGGGGGACGTCTACGAGCAGTACTTC
>NA|TRBJ2-2|TRBV7-9|NA
CASSFPGLVGNTGELFF
TGTGCCAGCAGCTTCCCAGGTTTAGTAGGGAACACCGGGGAGCTGTTTTTT
>TRBD1|TRBJ2-5|TRBV29-1|once
CSVGGGQGLQETQYF
TGCAGCGTTGGGGGGGGACAGGGCCTTCAAGAGACCCAGTACTTC
>NA|TRBJ1-4|TRBV19|NA
CASTSLSGGGNEKLFF
TGTGCCAGTACCTCCCTATCGGGCGGGGGGAATGAAAAACTGTTTTTT
>NA|TRBJ1-1|TRBV19|NA
CASSIDPLGDPEAFF
TGTGCCAGTAGTATAGATCCCTTGGGGGATCCTGAAGCTTTCTTT
>TRBD2|TRBJ2-1|TRBV25-1|once
CASNSGRWNEQFF
TGTGCCAGCAATAGCGGGAGATGGAATGAGCAGTTCTTC
>TRBD1|TRBJ2-1|TRBV28|NA
CASSLAGGPYNEQFF
TGTGCCAGCAGTTTGGCAGGGGGTCCCTACAATGAGCAGTTCTTC
>TRBD1|TRBJ2-2|TRBV27|NA
CASSSGTGGFLELFF
TGTGCCAGCAGTTCTGGGACAGGGGGTTTTTTGGAGCTGTTTTTT
>NA|TRBJ1-2|TRBV4-1|NA
CASSQGRSYGYTF
TGCGCCAGCAGCCAGGGACGTAGCTATGGCTACACCTTC
>NA|TRBJ2-4|TRBV18|NA
CASSPTRAKNIQYF
TGTGCCAGCTCACCAACCCGAGCCAAAAACATTCAGTACTTC
>NA|TRBJ2-4|TRBV5-1|NA
CASSLGYRPENIQYF
TGCGCCAGCAGCTTGGGATATCGGCCCGAAAACATTCAGTACTTC
>NA|TRBJ2-3|TRBV7-9|NA
CASSLIGVRGTDTQYF
TGTGCCAGCAGCTTGATAGGGGTAAGGGGGACAGATACGCAGTATTTT
>NA|TRBJ2-5|TRBV5-6|NA
CASSSQLEETQYF
TGTGCCAGCAGCTCCCAGCTGGAAGAGACCCAGTACTTC
>TRBD2|TRBJ2-1|TRBV6-4|NA
CASSSLAGGSHEQFF
TGTGCCAGCAGTTCTCTAGCGGGAGGTTCCCATGAGCAGTTCTTC